Listed here are 13 T cell receptor beta chains from one sample, sequenced in a study of T cells in Graves' hyperthyroidism and ophthalmopathy (dated by TCRdb to the late 2010s). Library method: multiplex PCR. Reads for this sample came from an Illumina HiSeq 2000. TCR beta CDR3 regions were amplified from RNA transcripts. The first round of RT-PCR for the TCR CDR3 was performed with the HTBI primer set and the Qiagen OneStep RT-PCR kit. TCRdb handled the public reads itself, with Q25 trimming in fastp and clone calling in MiXCR, and kept productive beta chains. Duplicate CDR3 protein sequences are folded into a single record with the most common DNA and genes. In all, the sample holds around 720,000 distinct CDR3 sequences, and roughly 32% of those were seen once. The ten largest clones add up to 31% of the sample. Source material: blood. These receptors originate from a woman aged 40 to 55 with Graves' hyperthyroidism.

This clonotype was detected ten times or more. The V call is TRBV7-2, the J call TRBJ2-7; D possibly uses TRBD1 or TRBD2 (5 bases each). This CDR3 spans 15 amino acids. Trimming cost V 5 bases and J 3 bases, with 17 bases left between them. Per germline, CDR1 SGHTA and CDR2 FQGNSA. The CDR3 protein is CASSRGRDPSYEQYF. The CDR3, as DNA: TGTGCCAGCAGCCGGGGCCGGGACCCCAGCTACGAGCAGTACTTC.

This clonotype was recorded many times. The chain carries TRBV5-1 and TRBJ2-7, with D possibly being TRBD1 (5 bases). The V end lost 0 bases, the J end lost 4 bases, and 11 bases lay between the germline ends. Germline CDR1 reads SGHRS; CDR2 reads YFSETQ. The CDR3 is 14 residues long. CDR3: CASSLGGPVYEQYF. The DNA for the CDR3 is TGCGCCAGCAGCTTGGGGGGCCCTGTGTACGAGCAGTACTTC.

In this sample, this clonotype turned up many times. The chain joins TRBV11-2 to TRBJ2-2; 8 bases agree with TRBD2. V lost 7 bases and J lost 5; bases outside the gene matches: 6. The CDR3 runs 14 residues. The V gene's germline CDR1 is SGHAT and CDR2 FQNNGV. The CDR3 DNA follows: TGTGCCAGCATCGCAGCGGGGGCTACCGGGGAGCTGTTTTTT. It yields the protein CASIAAGATGELFF. The entire variable domain, with the rest obtained from reference TRBV11-2 and TRBJ2-2, is as follows: EAGVAQSPRYKIIEKRQSVAFWCNPISGHATLYWYQQILGQGPKLLIQFQNNGVVDDSQLPKDRFSAERLKGVDSTLKIQPAKLEDSAVYLCASIAAGATGELFFGEGSRLTVL.

This rearrangement joins TRBV19 to TRBJ2-7; D is unresolved. Trimming left V 9 bases short and J 3 bases short, with 12 bases between. Germline CDR1 reads LNHDA; CDR2 reads SQIVND (reference sequence). The CDR3 totals 12 residues. The CDR3 DNA follows: TGTGCCAGCTCATCTTTTAACTACGAGCAGTACTTC. Encoded protein: CASSSFNYEQYF. The full variable domain, completed using reference TRBV19 and TRBJ2-7, is DGGITQSPKYLFRKEGQNVTLSCEQNLNHDAMYWYRQDPGQGLRLIYYSQIVNDFQKGDIAEGYSVSREKKESFPLTVTSAQKNPTAFYLCASSSFNYEQYFGPGTRLTVT.

This clonotype was picked up one time. An end of the junction does not agree with germline; a read error may underlie this. The V and J genes are TRBV5-1 and TRBJ2-2, with TRBD2 matching 8 bases. This CDR3 contains 15 residues. Germline V gene lookup returns CDR1 SGHRS and CDR2 YFSETQ. The CDR3 sequence is CASNNWSGRTGELFF. For the CDR3, the DNA is TGTGCCAGCAACAATTGGAGCGGGAGAACCGGGGAGCTGTTTTTT.

The chain carries TRBV11-2 and TRBJ2-3; D remains unclear. CDR3 length: 14 amino acids. V lost 3 bases, J lost 2 bases, and 9 bases lay in between. In germline, CDR1 is SGHAT, CDR2 FQNNGV. The CDR3 loop reads CASSFSGLTDTQYF. As DNA, the CDR3 is TGTGCCAGCAGCTTCTCGGGCCTCACAGATACGCAGTATTTT.

The V gene is TRBV10-3, the J gene TRBJ2-7; possible D gene TRBD2, 6 bases. V lost 3 bases to trimming and J lost 5 bases, with 11 bases between them. Germline values: CDR1 ENHRY, CDR2 SYGVKD. The CDR3 is 13 residues long. DNA of the CDR3: TGTGCCATCAGTGATTTTGGGACTGACGAGCAGTACTTC. Translation gives CAISDFGTDEQYF.

This clonotype was observed many times. V and J are TRBV7-2 and TRBJ1-1; 8 nucleotides agree with TRBD1. The V gene end was trimmed by 4 bases and the J gene end by 1 base; junction bases not matched to a gene: 2. Germline values: CDR1 SGHTA, CDR2 FQGNSA. This CDR3 has 14 residues. CDR3 residues: CASSSDRGNTEAFF. Here the CDR3 DNA reads TGTGCCAGCAGCTCAGACAGGGGGAACACTGAAGCTTTCTTT.

The chain recombines TRBV20-1 with TRBJ1-1, with D possibly TRBD1 on 6 matching bases. Trimming pared 5 bases from V and 1 base from J, leaving 8 bases between. Germline CDR1 is DFQATT and CDR2 is SNEGSKA (reference sequence). The CDR3 spans 12 residues. CDR3 nucleotide sequence: TGCAGTGCTGAGGACAGGAACACTGAAGCTTTCTTT. Its translation: CSAEDRNTEAFF.

The gene calls are TRBV10-3 and TRBJ2-5; D gene uncertain. The ends were cut back, 0 bases at V and 5 bases at J, with 10 bases in the middle. Germline-derived CDR1 and CDR2 are ENHRY and SYGVKD. The CDR3 is 14 residues long. DNA for the CDR3: TGTGCCATCAGTGAGTCAGTGGGGTTGGAGACCCAGTACTTC. Encoded protein: CAISESVGLETQYF.

The table lists this clonotype with many counts. The junction shows a germline mismatch at one end, possibly a read error. The V gene is TRBV5-1, the J gene TRBJ1-2, with 11 bases lining up with TRBD1. The germline gives CDR1 SGHRS, CDR2 YFSETQ. The CDR3 loop spans 14 amino acids. CDR3 nucleotide sequence: TGTGCCAGCAGCGCGGGACAGGGGGGGTATGGCTACACCTTC. It translates to CASSAGQGGYGYTF. The full variable domain, its missing parts supplied by reference TRBV5-1 and TRBJ1-2, is KAGVTQTPRYLIKTRGQQVTLSCSPISGHRSVSWYQQTPGQGLQFLFEYFSETQRNKGNFPGRFSGRQFSNSRSEMNVSTLELGDSALYLCASSAGQGGYGYTFGSGTRLTVV.

The chain has TRBV7-2 and TRBJ1-2, with D possibly matching TRBD1 (5 bases). From germline, CDR1 is SGHTA and CDR2 FQGNSA. This CDR3 is built from 16 residues. With 5 bases removed from V and 0 bases from J, the gap between germline ends came to 16 bases. The CDR3 DNA reads as TGTGCCAGCAGCCAACCGGTGGCAGGGACTAACTATGGCTACACCTTC. As protein: CASSQPVAGTNYGYTF.

The rearrangement uses TRBV10-3 and TRBJ1-1; 8 nucleotides agree with TRBD1. J gave up 6 bases and V 4 bases, and 4 bases lay outside the gene matches. CDR1 is ENHRY, CDR2 SYGVKD, per germline. The CDR3 sequence is 13 residues long. Here the CDR3 reads CAISGQGYPEAFF. For the CDR3, the DNA is TGTGCCATCAGTGGACAGGGGTACCCTGAAGCTTTCTTT.